Given below is one T cell receptor beta chain in context. Its antigen remains unidentified. Base qualities are not at hand, and no much larger clone is one base apart. CD8 naive samples were CD45RO-negative cells positively selected for CCR7, giving a CD45RA+CCR7+ population that excluded TemRA cells. The donors were healthy, HIV-negative adults with no recently reported acute infections or vaccinations. Only Caucasian adults living in Nashville, Tennessee, USA were represented among the donors. After blood collection by leukapheresis, PBMCs were isolated using Ficoll-Histopaque density gradient centrifugation and then cryopreserved in the vapor phase of liquid nitrogen. Purity and quantity of every magnetically sorted T cell population were checked by analytical flow cytometry. From each sorted fraction, genomic DNA was isolated and quantified by UV absorbance on a Nanodrop 2000c. The data were taken from a study of shared clonotypes between healthy human individuals (dated by TCRdb to the early 2020s). The study in broad terms: A few men and two women, aged 18 to 49 years, made up the cohort. For each donor, CD4 naive and CD4 memory were each given three plates, CD8 naive was given two plates, and CD8 memory was given one plate. Blood TCR repertoires of a handful of healthy adults were deeply sequenced to estimate repertoire size and the extent of clonotype sharing between individuals. Libraries were prepared and TCR repertoires were sequenced by different laboratories using diverse techniques, in order to increase sequencing depth and limit assay-specific biases. Per donor, leukapheresis produced somewhere between about 0.8 and 9 billion PBMCs.

Overall study results and their limits: Rarefaction of sorted-subset datasets indicated incomplete sequencing despite the large sequencing depth. Around 5% of naive CD4, 3% to 4% of naive CD8, 2.3% of memory CD4, and approximately 0.39% of memory CD8 clonotypes were shared across several donors. Compared with non-shared clonotypes, clonotypes shared by all four sorted-subset donors had higher generation probabilities. Pairwise subsampling led to the expectation that sequencing depth would affect the degree of clonotype sharing among donors. Larger estimated clonotype richness was generally found for naive subsets than for memory subsets. Because the study included a small number of donors, the genetic and exposure-history diversity represented was limited. Sampling was restricted to blood, and TCR repertoires in tissue are likely to differ from TCR repertoires in blood.

Cut back by 2 bases and 2 bases, the V and J ends lie 11 bases apart. The germline V gene yields SGHRS for CDR1 and YFSETQ for CDR2. The CDR3 starts with the cysteine, ends with the phenylalanine, and has 14 residues. Kept here is only the CDR3 DNA, which spans 42 bases and is read in frame from base 1. Using the deep immunoSEQ assay, TCR CDR3 regions were amplified from genomic DNA by multiplex PCR. Genomic DNA extracted from each cell subset was distributed evenly over all wells of several immunoSEQ 96-well plates, and each plate served as one replicate. For sorted subsets, each replicate PCR was loaded with approximately 190 ng genomic DNA, equivalent to some 27,000 T cell genomes. Purified libraries were quantified with a Qubit 3.0 fluorometer, sized on a Bioanalyzer 2100, and re-quantified with the KAPA Library Quantification kit. A separate single-read 150-cycle Illumina NextSeq 550 flow cell was used to sequence each immunoSEQ 96-well plate. The source study handled its data this way. Because only junctional sequences without quality scores were contained in the immunoSEQ output, filtering matching that applied to full-length reads could not be performed. To assign V/J genes and CDR3, sequences were annotated against IMGT germline references using PyIR, a Python wrapper for IgBLAST v1.9. Reads were filtered out if the reads had weak V/J assignments (E-value above 1e-6), no CDR3, stop codons, out-of-frame junctions, or ambiguous translated residues. V3J clonotypes were defined by identical inferred V gene, J gene, and CDR3 amino acid sequence. Percentage overlap between repertoires was calculated by dividing the number of shared unique clonotypes by the size of the smaller repertoire. Repertoire richness was assessed with RTK rarefaction, the Chao1 estimator, and Recon v2.1 estimates of unobserved clonotypes. For all TCRbeta clonotypes obtained by the gDNA method from a few donors, generation probabilities were computed with OLGA. TCRdb carries this immuneACCESS record with in-frame sequences only. Its versions omit some clonotypes, under half of them owing to an unresolved V gene in the studies checked, with the rest unexplained. The V and J calls and clone size come from that table; D and trimming were worked out from the DNA. This sample holds around 2.1 million clones; about 92% were observed only once. Of the sample, about 1.8% falls within the top ten clones.

The V and J segments used are TRBV5-1 and TRBJ2-7, with an unclear D gene assignment. Sequencing was done on a sample of naive CD8+ T cells from PBMCs. The sample's cell subset or site label is to be understood as: CD45RA+CCR7+. The TCR originated in a man between 18 and 35 years old in good health. Some clones in this sample may be carry-over from other donors' samples. The CDR3 reads as follows: CASSFGRVAYEQYF. The DNA sequence reads TGCGCCAGCAGCTTCGGACGGGTTGCCTACGAGCAGTACTTC.